This TCR beta chain was captured in a study of early T cells in non-severe SARS-CoV-2 infection. About the research overall: Alpha and beta chains were unpaired, from unsorted whole-blood bulk RNA.

Overall study results and limits: VDJdb-based matching was biased toward anti-spike CD8 responses and missed private and CD4 specificities.

Attached unique molecular identifiers marked individual cDNA molecules. TCRdb recomputed calls from the 5' RACE reads with MiXCR, one row per CDR3 protein. The sample records 65,000 to 95,000 distinct CDR3 sequences, about 16% being singletons. This clonotype was seen more than once but under ten times. Antigen specificity is unknown. This TCR derives from an adult who was a healthcare worker with PCR-confirmed SARS-CoV-2 infection or an uninfected control (not recorded which). Sequencing was done on a sample of whole blood.

The chain's CDR3 is CASRASGGSYNEQFF. CDR3 bases: TGCGCCAGCAGAGCCTCGGGGGGGTCCTACAATGAGCAGTTCTTC. The chain employs TRBV5-1 and TRBJ2-1; 8 positions agree with TRBD2. This CDR3 comprises 15 residues. Germline CDR1 is SGHRS and CDR2 is YFSETQ. V was pared by 5 bases and J by 1 base, with 5 bases of the junction left unmatched.